This T cell receptor (beta chain) was captured by sequencing in a study of blood T cell repertoires in COVID-19. In the study overall: Italy, Spain and the United States were the sources of the convalescent and acute COVID-19 samples. In each case, the material was cDNA or gDNA derived from T cells, B-cell-depleted T cells, or PBMCs.

Authors' processing steps: Counts of nucleated cells, estimated from reference gene primer amplification, were obtained. Libraries were prepared by immunoSEQ multiplex PCR; TCRdb keeps only in-frame clonotypes and omits some of them. That table furnishes V, J and clone size, whereas the DNA furnished D and trimming. The sample holds roughly 73,000 clones; 86% are singletons and the top ten take roughly 3.6%. This clone has a handful of counts. The trim removed 8 bases at V and 7 bases at J, leaving 13 bases unmatched. Germline V gives CDR1 LNHNV, CDR2 YYDKDF (reference sequence). The CDR3 is made up of 15 amino acids.

This clonotype was obtained from a man in his 70s with active COVID-19. The V and J genes are TRBV15 and TRBJ2-1; 8 bases match TRBD2. Sequencing was carried out using peripheral blood. The DNA of the CDR3 is TGTGCCACCTCCCCCCGGGCGGGAGGTTGGAATGAGCAGTTCTTC. Its translation is CATSPRAGGWNEQFF. Together with reference TRBV15 and TRBJ2-1, the CDR3 gives the full variable domain: DAMVIQNPRYQVTQFGKPVTLSCSQTLNHNVMYWYQQKSSQAPKLLFHYYDKDFNNEADTPDNFQSRRPNTSFCFLDIRSPGLGDTAMYLCATSPRAGGWNEQFFGPGTRLTVL.